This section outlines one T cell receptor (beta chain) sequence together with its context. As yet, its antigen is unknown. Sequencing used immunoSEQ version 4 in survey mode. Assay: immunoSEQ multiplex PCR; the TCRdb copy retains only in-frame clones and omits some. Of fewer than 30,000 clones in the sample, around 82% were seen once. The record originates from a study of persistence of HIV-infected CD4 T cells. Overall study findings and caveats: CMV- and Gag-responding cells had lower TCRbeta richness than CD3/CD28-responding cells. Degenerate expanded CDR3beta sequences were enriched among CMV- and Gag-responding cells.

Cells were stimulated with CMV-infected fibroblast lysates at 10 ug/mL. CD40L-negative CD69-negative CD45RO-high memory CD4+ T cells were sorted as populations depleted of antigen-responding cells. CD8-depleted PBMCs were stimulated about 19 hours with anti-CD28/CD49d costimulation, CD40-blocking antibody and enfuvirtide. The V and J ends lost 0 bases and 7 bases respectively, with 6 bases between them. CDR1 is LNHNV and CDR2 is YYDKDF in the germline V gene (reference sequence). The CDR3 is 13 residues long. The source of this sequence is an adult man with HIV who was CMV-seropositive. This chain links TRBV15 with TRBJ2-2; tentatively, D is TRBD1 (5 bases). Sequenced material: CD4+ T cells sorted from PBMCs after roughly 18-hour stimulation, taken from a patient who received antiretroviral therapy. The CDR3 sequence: CATSRDGHGELFF. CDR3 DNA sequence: TGTGCCACCAGCAGAGACGGACACGGGGAGCTGTTTTTT.